The present TCR beta chain was sequenced within a study of post-analysis software for immune sequencing data. Study at large: The courses of disease that were included comprised relapsing-remitting, secondary progressive and progressive-relapsing multiple sclerosis.

Overall study results and limits: In multiple sclerosis, normalized Chao1 diversity was significantly below that of controls. TRBV5-6, TRBV5-1 and TRBV20-1 belonged to a set of roughly 5 TRBV segments that were more frequent in patients than controls.

The CDR3 has 14 residues. The germline V gene has CDR1 SEHNR and CDR2 FQNEAQ (reference sequence). Comments on this clonotype: What it binds is not known.

Every TCR beta cDNA library bore unique molecular identifiers. Input amounts of roughly 0.85 to 11 million T cells were used. These gave around 500,000 cDNA molecules, so each molecule approximated one T cell. A single record per CDR3 protein comes from TCRdb applying MiXCR to the PCR reads. The sample carries about half a million distinct CDR3 sequences, 30% to 40% recorded once. V usage is TRBV7-9 and J usage is TRBJ2-4; tentative D call: TRBD1 (6 bases). The DNA end is a closer match to TRBJ2-7, so the J assignment may be wrong. The receptor comes from a girl younger than 18 with multiple sclerosis. Specimen: blood. The chain's CDR3 is CASSSDSVPYEQYF. For the CDR3, the DNA is TGTGCCAGCAGCTCGGACAGTGTGCCCTACGAGCAGTACTTC.